The clone carrying this T cell receptor (beta chain) occurred a few times. TCRdb analysed the 5' RACE reads with MiXCR anew, one entry per CDR3 protein. The sample records approximately 300,000 distinct CDR3 sequences, about 8.7% being singletons. This sample was taken from a study of T cells after yellow fever vaccination. The germline V and J ends were trimmed by 0 bases and 4 bases, with 10 bases remaining between them. CDR1 and CDR2 (germline): DFQATT, SNEGSKA (reference sequence). The CDR3 loop spans 14 amino acids. V is TRBV20-1 and J is TRBJ2-1; D perhaps matches TRBD1 (5 bases). The receptor's source is a young man who received the YFV17D yellow fever vaccine. The sequences come from PBMCs, collected on the day of the first yellow fever vaccination. The DNA of the CDR3 is TGCAGTGCTAGAGAACCTACAGGTTACAATGAGCAGTTCTTC. Residues: CSAREPTGYNEQFF.